This T cell receptor beta chain was sequenced during a study of CD8 T cells in ankylosing spondylitis. Germline V gene sequence: CDR1 ENHRY, CDR2 SYGVKD. This CDR3 spans 13 amino acids. V shed 3 bases and J shed 4 bases, with 6 bases lying between them. TCRdb itself ran the 5' RACE reads through MiXCR, one entry per CDR3 protein. The sample yields around 88,000 distinct CDR3 sequences, about 9% seen once. In this sample, this clonotype turned up many times. The TCR sequence derives from a male donor with ankylosing spondylitis or in good health (not recorded which). Specimen: blood, either unsorted or a sorted T cell fraction (not recorded which). This sequence joins TRBV10-3 and TRBJ1-4; D is undetermined. CDR3 region: CAISEPRNEKLFF. As DNA, the CDR3 is TGTGCCATCAGTGAACCTCGTAATGAAAAACTGTTTTTT.